This T cell receptor beta chain was retrieved from a study of cytomegalovirus exposure and HLA in healthy donors. Findings and limits, study-wide: Later on, a genetic analysis was performed. It linked a missense variant in DCLRE1C with V- and J-gene trimming of TCR beta.

Everyone who donated was a healthy bone marrow donor. Primers included in the PCR were 60 Vbeta and 13 Jbeta primers. The method was immunoSEQ multiplex PCR; TCRdb's version includes in-frame clones alone and lacks a portion of them. The table has about 150,000 clones, approximately 84% seen once; the top ten hold 4.5% to 5.5%. Germline V gives CDR1 MDHEN, CDR2 SYDVKM. This CDR3 spans 16 amino acids. The germline V and J ends were trimmed by 5 bases and 6 bases, with 22 bases remaining between them. Of note for this clone: Its antigen remains unidentified.

V usage is TRBV28 and J usage is TRBJ1-2, with D tentatively TRBD1 (6 bases). This TCR was sampled from a man between 18 and 29 years old in good health and CMV-seronegative. The sequenced sample was PBMCs. CDR3 bases: TGTGCCAGCAGTCCCGGGGGGGCGCGTCCTCGAGATGGCTACACCTTC. Its translation: CASSPGGARPRDGYTF.